This T cell receptor beta chain emerged from a study of cytomegalovirus exposure and HLA in healthy donors. In the PCR, 60 Vbeta and 13 Jbeta primers were used. Generated by immunoSEQ multiplex PCR, the TCRdb table keeps only in-frame clones and is missing some. The repertoire holds about 160,000 clones, with roughly 88% as singletons. With regard to this clone: The target antigen is unknown.

When sampled, the donors appeared nominally healthy, though they likely had unrecorded immune exposures. Findings of the study overall: Confirmation in vitro established that three CMV-associated chains were specific for CMV antigens.

Germline CDR1 is MNHEY and CDR2 is SVGAGI. The CDR3 is 12 amino acids. Trimming took 5 bases from V and 8 from J, leaving 12 bases between them. Sequenced material: PBMCs. The rearrangement links TRBV6-5 to TRBJ1-2, with TRBD1 as a possible D gene (6 bases). The sequence was obtained from a man aged 45-65 years in good health and CMV-seropositive. The CDR3 region has the DNA TGTGCCAGCAGTGTGGACAGTGAAGGCTACACCTTC. This translates into CASSVDSEGYTF.